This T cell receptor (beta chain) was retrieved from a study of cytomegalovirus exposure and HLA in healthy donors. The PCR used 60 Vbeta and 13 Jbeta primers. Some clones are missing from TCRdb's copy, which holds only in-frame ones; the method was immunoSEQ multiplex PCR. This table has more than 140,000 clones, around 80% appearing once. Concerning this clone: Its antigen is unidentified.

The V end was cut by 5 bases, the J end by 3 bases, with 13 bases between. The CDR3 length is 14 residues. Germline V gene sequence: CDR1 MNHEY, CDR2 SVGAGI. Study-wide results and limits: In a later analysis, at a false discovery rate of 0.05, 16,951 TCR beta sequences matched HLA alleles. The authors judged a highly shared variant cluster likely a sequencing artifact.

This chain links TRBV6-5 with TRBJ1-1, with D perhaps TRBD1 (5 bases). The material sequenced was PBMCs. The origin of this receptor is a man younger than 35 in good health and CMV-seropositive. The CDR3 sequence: CASSAPTGDTEAFF. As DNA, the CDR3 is TGTGCCAGCAGTGCTCCTACGGGGGACACTGAAGCTTTCTTT.